This T cell receptor (beta chain) is drawn from a study of T cell repertoires in cytomegalovirus infection. TCRdb analysed the reads with MiXCR anew, one entry per CDR3 protein. The sample shows roughly 240,000 distinct CDR3 sequences, about 5.9% of them seen only once. V gave up 6 bases and J gave up 2 bases, with 20 bases separating them. Germline V lookup: CDR1 MNHNY, CDR2 SVGAGI (reference sequence). CDR3 size: 17 residues. This clonotype showed up many times. The chain carries TRBV6-6 and TRBJ2-4, with D perhaps assigned TRBD1 or TRBD2 (5 bases each). The clonotype originates from a human donor in good health (CMV status not recorded). Some clones in this sample may be carry-over from other donors' samples. The sample consisted of PBMCs. DNA of the CDR3: TGTGCCAGCAGCAACAAAATAGGGGACCTGTCCAAAAACATTCAGTACTTC. Its translation is CASSNKIGDLSKNIQYF.